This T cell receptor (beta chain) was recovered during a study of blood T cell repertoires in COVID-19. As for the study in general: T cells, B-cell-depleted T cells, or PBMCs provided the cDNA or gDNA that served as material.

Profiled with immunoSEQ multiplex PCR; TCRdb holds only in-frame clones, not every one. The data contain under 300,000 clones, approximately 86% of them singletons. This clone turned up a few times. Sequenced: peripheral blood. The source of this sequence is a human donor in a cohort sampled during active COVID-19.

The CDR3 region is CASSSVGSGGKEQFF. CDR3 DNA: TGTGCCAGCAGTTCTGTGGGTAGCGGGGGAAAAGAGCAGTTCTTC. This chain connects TRBV6-5 to TRBJ2-1, with 9 nucleotides matching TRBD2. The V segment lost 4 bases and the J segment 10 bases; nucleotides outside the gene matches: 11. The germline gives CDR1 MNHEY, CDR2 SVGAGI. The CDR3 consists of 15 residues.